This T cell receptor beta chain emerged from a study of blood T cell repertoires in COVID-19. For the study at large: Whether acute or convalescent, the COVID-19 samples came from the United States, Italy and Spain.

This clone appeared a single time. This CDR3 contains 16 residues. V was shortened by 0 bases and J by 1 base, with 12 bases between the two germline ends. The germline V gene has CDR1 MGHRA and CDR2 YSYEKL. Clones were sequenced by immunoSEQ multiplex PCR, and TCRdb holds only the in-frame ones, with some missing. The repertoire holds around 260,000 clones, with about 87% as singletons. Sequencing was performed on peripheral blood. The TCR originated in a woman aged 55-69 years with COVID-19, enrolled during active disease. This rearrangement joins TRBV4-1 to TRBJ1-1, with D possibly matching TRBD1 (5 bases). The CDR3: CASSQDPHRWNTEAFF. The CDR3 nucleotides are TGCGCCAGCAGCCAAGATCCCCACAGGTGGAACACTGAAGCTTTCTTT.